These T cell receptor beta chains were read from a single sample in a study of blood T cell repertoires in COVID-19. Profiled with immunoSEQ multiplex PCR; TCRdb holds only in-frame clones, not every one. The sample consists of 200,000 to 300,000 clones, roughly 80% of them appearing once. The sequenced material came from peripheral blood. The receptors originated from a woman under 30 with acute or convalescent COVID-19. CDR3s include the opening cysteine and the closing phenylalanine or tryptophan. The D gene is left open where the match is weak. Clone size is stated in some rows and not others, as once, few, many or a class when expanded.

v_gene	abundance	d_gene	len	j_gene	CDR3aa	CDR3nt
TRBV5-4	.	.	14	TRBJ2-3	CASSLGQHTDTQYF	TGTGCCAGCAGCCTTGGACAACACACAGATACGCAGTATTTT
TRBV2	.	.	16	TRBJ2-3	CASHDSGARLGDTQYF	TGTGCCAGCCACGATTCAGGGGCCCGCTTGGGCGATACGCAGTATTTT
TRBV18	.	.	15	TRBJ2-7	CASSPPTGRTYEQYF	TGTGCCAGCTCACCACCGACTGGCCGAACCTACGAGCAGTACTTC
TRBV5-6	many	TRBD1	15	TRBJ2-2	CASSFRDRGTGELFF	TGTGCCAGCAGCTTCCGCGACAGGGGTACCGGGGAGCTGTTTTTT
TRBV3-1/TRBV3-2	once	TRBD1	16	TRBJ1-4	CASSQFLGQGPEKLFF	TGTGCCAGCAGCCAGTTTTTGGGACAGGGCCCCGAAAAACTGTTTTTT
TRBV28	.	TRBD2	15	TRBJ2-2	CASSPGTSEAGELFF	TGTGCCAGCAGCCCTGGGACTAGCGAGGCCGGGGAGCTGTTTTTT
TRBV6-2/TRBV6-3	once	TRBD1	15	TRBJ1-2	CASSYHGTADYGYTF	TGTGCCAGCAGTTATCATGGGACAGCAGACTATGGCTACACCTTC
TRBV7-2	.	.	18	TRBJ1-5	CASSLGWGGARSDQPQHF	TGTGCCAGCAGCTTAGGCTGGGGGGGCGCGAGGTCGGATCAGCCCCAGCATTTT
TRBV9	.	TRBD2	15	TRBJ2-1	CASSRTSGMLNEQFF	TGTGCCAGCAGTAGGACTAGCGGGATGCTCAATGAGCAGTTCTTC
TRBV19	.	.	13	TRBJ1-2	CASSKQGNYGYTF	TGTGCCAGTAGTAAACAGGGCAACTATGGCTACACCTTC
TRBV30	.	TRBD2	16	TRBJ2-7	CAWRDPGTSGTYEQYF	TGTGCCTGGAGGGACCCGGGGACTAGCGGAACCTACGAGCAGTACTTC
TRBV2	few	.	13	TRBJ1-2	CASNREGDYGYTF	TGTGCCAGCAACCGGGAGGGGGACTATGGCTACACCTTC
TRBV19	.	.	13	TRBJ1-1	CASSSAGLLEAFF	TGTGCCAGTAGCTCGGCGGGGTTACTTGAAGCTTTCTTT
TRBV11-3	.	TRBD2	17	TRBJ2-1	CASSFSLAGALLGEQFF	TGTGCCAGCAGCTTCTCACTAGCGGGAGCCCTCCTGGGGGAGCAGTTCTTC
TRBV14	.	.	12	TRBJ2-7	CASSRLSYEQYF	TGTGCCAGCAGCCGTCTGTCCTACGAGCAGTACTTC
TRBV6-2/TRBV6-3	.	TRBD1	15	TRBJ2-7	CASSTSGTGQREQYF	TGTGCCAGCAGCACCTCCGGGACAGGTCAACGCGAGCAGTACTTC
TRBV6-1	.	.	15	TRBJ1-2	CASSDPWRRDYGYTF	TGTGCCAGCAGTGACCCGTGGCGACGGGACTATGGCTACACCTTC
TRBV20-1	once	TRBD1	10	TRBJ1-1	CSAGQGEAFF	TGCAGTGCCGGACAGGGGGAAGCTTTCTTT
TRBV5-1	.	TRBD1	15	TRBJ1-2	CASSLDRGANYGYTF	TGCGCCAGCAGCCTCGACAGGGGCGCTAACTATGGCTACACCTTC
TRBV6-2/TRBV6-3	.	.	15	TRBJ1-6	CASSSETARNSPLHF	TGTGCCAGCAGTTCGGAGACAGCCCGTAATTCACCCCTCCACTTT
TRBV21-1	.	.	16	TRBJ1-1	CASAAGGGVPRNEAFF	TGTGCCAGCGCAGCTGGGGGGGGAGTACCCCGGAATGAAGCTTTCTTT
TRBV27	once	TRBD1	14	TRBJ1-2	CASSPRDRGYGYTF	TGTGCCAGCAGTCCGAGGGACAGGGGCTATGGCTACACCTTC
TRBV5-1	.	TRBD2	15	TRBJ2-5	CASSLGTSGLETQYF	TGCGCCAGCAGCTTGGGGACTAGCGGTCTAGAGACCCAGTACTTC
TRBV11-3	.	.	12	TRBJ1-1	CASSHKQGTAFF	TGTGCCAGCAGCCACAAACAGGGTACAGCTTTCTTT
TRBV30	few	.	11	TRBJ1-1	CAWSVSAEAFF	TGTGCCTGGAGTGTATCGGCTGAAGCTTTCTTT
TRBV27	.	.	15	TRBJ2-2	CASSFYSEDTGELFF	TGTGCCAGCAGTTTTTACTCGGAGGATACCGGGGAGCTGTTTTTT
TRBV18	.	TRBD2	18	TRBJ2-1	CASSPPLGTSDLPWEQFF	TGTGCCAGCTCACCCCCGCTTGGGACTAGCGACCTTCCATGGGAGCAGTTCTTC
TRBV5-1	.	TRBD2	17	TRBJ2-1	CASSLGGLARSYNEQFF	TGCGCCAGCAGCTTGGGTGGACTAGCGAGAAGTTACAATGAGCAGTTCTTC
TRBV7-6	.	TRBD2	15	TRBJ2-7	CASSAVTSGSYEQYF	TGTGCCAGCAGCGCCGTGACTAGCGGGAGTTACGAGCAGTACTTC
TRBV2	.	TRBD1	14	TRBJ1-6	CASSLGQLRSPLHF	TGTGCCAGCAGCTTGGGACAGTTGCGATCACCCCTCCACTTT
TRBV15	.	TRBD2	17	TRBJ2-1	CATSRDQGGRRRSEQFF	TGTGCCACCAGCAGAGATCAGGGAGGGAGGCGACGAAGTGAGCAGTTCTTC
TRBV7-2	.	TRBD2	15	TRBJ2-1	CASSLASGSLNEQFF	TGTGCCAGCAGCTTAGCGAGCGGGAGTTTGAATGAGCAGTTCTTC
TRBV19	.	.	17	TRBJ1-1	CASSIRGTGQINTEAFF	TGTGCCAGTAGTATAAGGGGGACGGGGCAGATAAACACTGAAGCTTTCTTT
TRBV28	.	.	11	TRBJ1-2	CATWAAYGYTF	TGTGCCACCTGGGCAGCCTATGGCTACACCTTC
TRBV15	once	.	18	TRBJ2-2	CATSRDLMLAQMAGELFF	TGTGCCACCAGCAGAGATCTAATGCTAGCGCAAATGGCCGGGGAGCTGTTTTTT
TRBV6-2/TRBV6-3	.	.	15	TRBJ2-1	CASSYSRNRVNEQFF	TGTGCCAGCAGTTACTCGAGGAACAGGGTCAATGAGCAGTTCTTC
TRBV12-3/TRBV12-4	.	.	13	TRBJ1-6	CASSEPIDSPLHF	TGTGCCAGCAGCGAGCCAATAGATTCACCCCTCCACTTT
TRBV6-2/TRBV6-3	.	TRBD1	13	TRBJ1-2	CASSLGQIYGYTF	TGTGCCAGCAGTTTGGGACAGATTTATGGCTACACCTTC
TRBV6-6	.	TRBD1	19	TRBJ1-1	CASSPLSPTGAGENTEAFF	TGTGCCAGCAGTCCCCTTTCTCCGACAGGGGCGGGTGAGAACACTGAAGCTTTCTTT
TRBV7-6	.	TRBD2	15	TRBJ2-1	CASSLRLAGGNEQFF	TGTGCCAGCAGCTTACGGCTAGCGGGAGGGAATGAGCAGTTCTTC
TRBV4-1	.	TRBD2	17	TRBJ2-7	CASSQDRAGGRGYEQYF	TGCGCCAGCAGCCAAGATCGGGCGGGAGGGCGTGGGTACGAGCAGTACTTC
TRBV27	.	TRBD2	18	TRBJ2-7	CASSLGPGLAGRVYEQYF	TGTGCCAGCAGTTTAGGTCCGGGACTAGCGGGCAGGGTCTACGAGCAGTACTTC
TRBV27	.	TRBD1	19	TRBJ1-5	CASSPSDRGAPYSNQPQHF	TGTGCCAGCAGTCCTTCAGACAGGGGAGCCCCTTATAGCAATCAGCCCCAGCATTTT
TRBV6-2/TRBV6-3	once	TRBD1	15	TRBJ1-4	CASSYGGTGREKLFF	TGTGCCAGCAGTTACGGCGGGACAGGACGCGAAAAACTGTTTTTT
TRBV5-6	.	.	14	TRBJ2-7	CASSLTGNSYEQYF	TGTGCCAGCAGCTTGACAGGCAATTCCTACGAGCAGTACTTC
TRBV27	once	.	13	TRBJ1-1	CASSLHQGTEAFF	TGTGCCAGCAGTCTACACCAGGGCACTGAAGCTTTCTTT
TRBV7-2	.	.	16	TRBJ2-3	CASSLWQGEVGDTQYF	TGTGCCAGCAGCTTATGGCAGGGGGAGGTTGGGGATACGCAGTATTTT
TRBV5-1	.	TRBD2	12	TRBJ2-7	CASSRLAGEQYF	TGCGCCAGCAGTCGACTAGCGGGCGAGCAGTACTTC
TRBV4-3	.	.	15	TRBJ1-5	CASSQDHWQGQPQHF	TGCGCCAGCAGCCAAGATCATTGGCAGGGACAGCCCCAGCATTTT
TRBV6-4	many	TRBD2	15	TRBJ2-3	CASSEGAGAVDTQYF	TGTGCCAGCAGTGAAGGTGCGGGAGCTGTAGATACGCAGTATTTT
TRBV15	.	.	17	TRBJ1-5	CATSRDMKGRDNQPQHF	TGTGCCACCAGCAGAGATATGAAGGGGCGCGACAATCAGCCCCAGCATTTT
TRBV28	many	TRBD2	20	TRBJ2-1	CASSYGSQLAVRSTYNEQFF	TGTGCCAGCAGTTACGGTTCCCAACTAGCGGTACGGAGTACCTACAATGAGCAGTTCTTC
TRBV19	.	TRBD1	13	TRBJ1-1	CASSGTGGTEAFF	TGTGCCAGTAGTGGGACAGGGGGAACTGAAGCTTTCTTT